A single sample gave rise to the 2 T cell receptor beta chains below, sequenced in a study of T-cell memory formation after mild COVID-19. Each CDR3 protein is one row after TCRdb ran MiXCR on the 5' RACE reads. The sample records roughly 220,000 distinct CDR3 sequences, 9.5% being singletons. Material for sequencing was PBMCs or a T cell subset sorted from them (not recorded which). These receptors were obtained from a young man who had mild COVID-19 (a few samples of this study predate the infection). Cell type and time point are not known.

The chain uses TRBV6-5 and TRBJ1-4, with D unclear. Trimming cost V 6 bases and J 7 bases, with 15 bases left between them. The CDR3 is 14 residues long. Germline V CDR1 and CDR2: MNHEY, SVGAGI. The CDR3 spells CASRADPGREKLFF. The CDR3 nucleotides read TGTGCCAGCAGAGCCGACCCGGGTCGTGAAAAACTGTTTTTT.

A few counts support this clonotype. The chain links TRBV7-9 to TRBJ2-7, with TRBD2 matching over 7 bases. V was clipped by 5 bases and J by 3 bases; unmatched bases: 4. Per germline, CDR1 SEHNR and CDR2 FQNEAQ (reference sequence). The CDR3 sequence is 13 residues long. The CDR3 sequence is CASSKSGGYEQYV. The DNA for the CDR3 is TGTGCCAGCAGCAAGTCGGGGGGCTACGAGCAGTACGTC.